One and the same sample provided the 28 T cell receptor beta chains below, sequenced in a study of cytomegalovirus exposure and HLA in healthy donors. PCR used 60 Vbeta primers and 13 Jbeta primers. Assay: immunoSEQ multiplex PCR; the TCRdb copy retains only in-frame clones and omits some. The table shows about 150,000 clones, with 70% to 85% occurring only once. Input material: PBMCs. Source of these receptors: a woman in her fifties or sixties in good health and CMV-seropositive.

This rearrangement joins TRBV18 to TRBJ2-7, with 9 bases matching TRBD1. The CDR3 length is 15 residues. Trimming cost V 6 bases and J 4 bases; bases outside gene matches: 10. Germline V CDR1 and CDR2: KGHSH, LQKENI. Here the CDR3 DNA reads TGTGCCAGCTCCCAAACAGGGGGCGCAGGGTACGAGCAGTACTTC. Protein product: CASSQTGGAGYEQYF.

This clone occurred a few times. This rearrangement joins TRBV6-5 to TRBJ2-7; D perhaps matches TRBD2 (5 bases). V dropped 4 bases and J dropped 5 bases, with 12 bases sitting between them. The CDR3 loop spans 13 amino acids. Germline lookup yields CDR1 MNHEY and CDR2 SVGAGI. As DNA, the CDR3 is TGTGCCAGCAGTTCCCCCATGAGGGACGAGCAGTACTTC. Translating it yields CASSSPMRDEQYF.

This clone has just one count. The rearrangement uses TRBV19 and TRBJ1-1, with TRBD1 as a possible D gene (5 bases). Trimming took 5 bases from V and 1 from J, leaving 11 bases between them. Germline lookup yields CDR1 LNHDA and CDR2 SQIVND (reference sequence). CDR3 length equals 14 residues. CDR3 nucleotide sequence: TGTGCCAGTAGTGTGCCTCAGGGGAACACTGAAGCTTTCTTT. Its protein product is CASSVPQGNTEAFF.

This chain joins TRBV7-8 and TRBJ1-4, with 7 nucleotides matching TRBD1. Germline V gene sequence: CDR1 SGHVS, CDR2 FQNEAQ. After removal of 5 bases from V and 4 bases from J, the junction contained 7 bases not matched to a gene. The CDR3 is 15 residues long. The CDR3 is CASSRDRPLNEKLFF. DNA of the CDR3: TGTGCCAGCAGCCGGGACAGACCCCTTAATGAAAAACTGTTTTTT.

The chain has TRBV4-2 and TRBJ2-7; the D is unclear. This CDR3 has 15 amino acids. The germline V and J ends were trimmed by 4 bases and 0 bases, with 13 bases remaining between them. In germline, CDR1 is LGHNA, CDR2 YNFKEQ. The chain's CDR3 is CASSLYTAGSYEQYF. CDR3 DNA: TGTGCCAGCAGCCTGTATACTGCCGGCTCCTACGAGCAGTACTTC.

The chain joins TRBV30 to TRBJ1-1; D gene ambiguous. Per the germline V gene, CDR1 is GTSNPN and CDR2 is SVGIG (reference sequence). V dropped 0 bases and J dropped 1 base, with 6 bases sitting between them. The CDR3 is 13 residues long. The CDR3 reads CAWSVLQNTEAFF. Written as DNA, the CDR3 is TGTGCCTGGAGTGTTTTACAGAACACTGAAGCTTTCTTT.

The J gene is TRBJ2-7, the V gene TRBV27, with D unclear. This CDR3 is built from 13 residues. Germline-derived CDR1 and CDR2 are MNHEY and SMNVEV (reference sequence). V was cut by 2 bases and J by 2 bases, with 7 bases left in between. CDR3 sequence: CASSLARTYEQYF. CDR3 in DNA: TGTGCCAGCAGTTTAGCCAGGACCTACGAGCAGTACTTC.

The gene calls are TRBV5-6 and TRBJ2-3, with TRBD2 matching over 8 bases. CDR1 SGHDT and CDR2 YYEEEE come from the germline V gene. V shed 4 bases, J shed 0 bases, and the junction held 4 bases outside the gene matches. The CDR3 consists of 15 residues. CDR3 sequence reads: CASSGLASSTDTQYF. The CDR3 nucleotides read TGTGCCAGCAGCGGACTAGCTTCTAGCACAGATACGCAGTATTTT.

The rearrangement links TRBV5-6 to TRBJ2-1, with D unclear. The V gene's germline CDR1 is SGHDT and CDR2 YYEEEE. The CDR3 consists of 11 residues. Trimming removed 2 bases from V and 9 bases from J, with 6 bases in between. This CDR3 is CASSFSTEQFF. DNA of the CDR3: TGTGCCAGCAGCTTTAGCACTGAGCAGTTCTTC.

This chain links TRBV4-1 with TRBJ2-7; weak D call: TRBD1 (5 bases). The CDR3 runs 15 residues. CDR1 MGHRA and CDR2 YSYEKL come from the germline V gene. V lost 0 bases, J lost 1 base, and 10 bases lay in between. The CDR3 here is CASSQETQGSYEQYF. DNA of the CDR3: TGCGCCAGCAGCCAAGAAACTCAGGGATCCTACGAGCAGTACTTC.

In its sample, this clone was seen a few times. V is TRBV7-2 and J is TRBJ1-4, with D unresolved. The germline CDR1 and CDR2 sequences are SGHTA and FQGNSA. Deletions cut 4 bases from V and 0 bases from J, with 3 bases between. The CDR3 runs to 13 residues. The CDR3 spells CASSSATNEKLFF. In nucleotides, the CDR3 is TGTGCCAGCAGCTCAGCAACTAATGAAAAACTGTTTTTT.

The V and J genes are TRBV9 and TRBJ1-6; TRBD1 matches at 7 bases. This CDR3 comprises 15 residues. V gave up 4 bases and J gave up 7 bases; unmatched junction bases: 8. Germline V gene data show CDR1 as SGDLS and CDR2 as YYNGEE. This chain's CDR3 is CASSTGDSWNSPLHF. Here the CDR3 DNA reads TGTGCCAGCAGCACGGGGGACAGTTGGAATTCACCCCTCCACTTT. The variable domain in full, completed from reference TRBV9 and TRBJ1-6, reads DSGVTQTPKHLITATGQRVTLRCSPRSGDLSVYWYQQSLDQGLQFLIQYYNGEERAKGNILERFSAQQFPDLHSELNLSSLELGDSALYFCASSTGDSWNSPLHFGNGTRLTVT.

The count of this clone is one. The rearrangement uses TRBV4-1 and TRBJ2-1, with 7 nucleotides matching TRBD2. The trim removed 0 bases at V and 7 bases at J, leaving 6 bases unmatched. Germline CDR1 MGHRA, CDR2 YSYEKL. The CDR3 loop spans 15 amino acids. This CDR3 reads CASSQDGGTLNEQFF. The CDR3 DNA is TGCGCCAGCAGCCAAGACGGGGGGACCCTTAATGAGCAGTTCTTC.

This CDR3 is CASRTAENSPLHF. In DNA form, the CDR3 reads TGTGCCAGCCGGACAGCGGAGAATTCACCCCTCCACTTT. The genes are TRBV6-5 and TRBJ1-6; a possible D gene is TRBD1 (6 bases). CDR3 length: 13 residues. V lost 8 bases to trimming and J lost 7 bases, with 12 bases between them. The germline V gene encodes CDR1 MNHEY and CDR2 SVGAGI.

Notes on this clone: The identical CDR3 is also encoded by other nucleotide sequences in the sample. This chain uses TRBV5-6 with TRBJ1-2, with TRBD1 as a possible D gene (5 bases). Trimming shortened V by 0 bases and J by 8 bases, and 11 bases separated the two germline ends. This CDR3 contains 13 residues. CDR1 is SGHDT, CDR2 YYEEEE, per germline. The CDR3 here is CASSLAQGGGYTF. CDR3 in DNA: TGTGCCAGCAGCTTGGCCCAGGGAGGGGGCTACACCTTC. Full variable domain (missing parts from reference TRBV5-6 and TRBJ1-2): DAGVTQSPTHLIKTRGQQVTLRCSPKSGHDTVSWYQQALGQGPQFIFQYYEEEERQRGNFPDRFSGHQFPNYSSELNVNALLLGDSALYLCASSLAQGGGYTFGSGTRLTVV.

V usage is TRBV19 and J usage is TRBJ2-3, with 8 bases identical to TRBD2. Germline CDR1 and CDR2: LNHDA and SQIVND (reference sequence). CDR3 length: 15 residues. J was trimmed by 2 bases and V by 1 base; bases with no gene match: 2. The CDR3 bases are TGTGCCAGTAGTATAGGGACTAGCAACACAGATACGCAGTATTTT. Translating it yields CASSIGTSNTDTQYF. Combining the CDR3 with reference TRBV19 and TRBJ2-3 gives the whole variable domain DGGITQSPKYLFRKEGQNVTLSCEQNLNHDAMYWYRQDPGQGLRLIYYSQIVNDFQKGDIAEGYSVSREKKESFPLTVTSAQKNPTAFYLCASSIGTSNTDTQYFGPGTRLTVL.

The J gene is TRBJ1-5, the V gene TRBV30; 7 bases line up with TRBD1. This CDR3 comprises 15 residues. V gave up 7 bases and J gave up 0 bases; unmatched junction bases: 9. Germline loops: CDR1 GTSNPN, CDR2 SVGIG (reference sequence). CDR3 region: CAYRDSRYSNQPQHF. The CDR3 nucleotides read TGTGCCTACAGGGACAGCCGATATAGCAATCAGCCCCAGCATTTT.

The chain carries TRBV5-1 and TRBJ1-1; no clear D. Trimming left V 4 bases short and J 5 bases short, with 18 bases between. Germline CDR1 is SGHRS and CDR2 is YFSETQ. The CDR3 runs to 15 residues. In DNA form, the CDR3 reads TGCGCCAGCAGCGGTCCCGGGATAAAAGGGACTGAAGCTTTCTTT. This encodes CASSGPGIKGTEAFF.

The rearrangement links TRBV7-2 to TRBJ2-1, with 7 bases aligning to TRBD2. Germline V gives CDR1 SGHTA, CDR2 FQGNSA. The CDR3 consists of 12 residues. J lost 8 bases, V lost 8 bases, and 6 bases had no gene match. For the CDR3, the DNA is TGTGCCAGCTCGGGACTAACCTATGAGCAGTTCTTC. This translates into CASSGLTYEQFF. Based on the CDR3 plus reference TRBV7-2 and TRBJ2-1, the full variable domain is GAGVSQSPSNKVTEKGKDVELRCDPISGHTALYWYRQSLGQGLEFLIYFQGNSAPDKSGLPSDRFSAERTGGSVSTLTIQRTQQEDSAVYLCASSGLTYEQFFGPGTRLTVL.

The rearrangement uses TRBV19 and TRBJ2-7; 11 bases are a match to TRBD2. From germline, CDR1 is LNHDA and CDR2 SQIVND (reference sequence). V shed 4 bases and J 4 bases; nucleotides not matched to a gene: 9. This CDR3 region has 16 residues. CDR3 sequence (DNA): TGTGCCAGTAGTACCGGACTAGCGGGCGATCTTTACGAGCAGTACTTC. Its protein product is CASSTGLAGDLYEQYF.

To note about this clone: This same CDR3 is encoded by further DNA sequences in the sample. The chain employs TRBV6-6 and TRBJ2-7, with 8 positions matching TRBD1. The CDR3 is 15 amino acids. Germline V gene lookup returns CDR1 MNHNY and CDR2 SVGAGI (reference sequence). Trimming at V came to 6 bases and at J to 3 bases, leaving 10 bases not matched to a gene. In DNA form, the CDR3 reads TGTGCCAGCAGGCTCGGACAGGGAACGATCTACGAGCAGTACTTC. It is translated as CASRLGQGTIYEQYF.

The count of this clone is one. The V gene is TRBV5-1, the J gene TRBJ1-4, with D tentatively TRBD1 (5 bases). Germline CDR1 is SGHRS and CDR2 is YFSETQ. V was clipped by 0 bases and J by 8 bases, with 14 bases between them. The CDR3 runs to 15 residues. This CDR3 reads CASSLEGWSREKLFF. The CDR3 nucleotides read TGCGCCAGCAGCTTGGAGGGGTGGAGTCGGGAAAAACTGTTTTTT.

As concerns this clone: Its ends do not fully match the called genes, so a read error is possible. The V and J genes are TRBV15 and TRBJ2-1, with D perhaps matching TRBD1 (5 bases). Germline values: CDR1 LNHNV, CDR2 YYDKDF (reference sequence). The CDR3 covers 13 residues. In nucleotides, the CDR3 is TGTGCCACCGGCAGAGAACAGGATAATGAGCAGTTCTTC. Translated: CATGREQDNEQFF. Full variable domain (outside the CDR3, taken from reference TRBV15 and TRBJ2-1): DAMVIQNPRYQVTQFGKPVTLSCSQTLNHNVMYWYQQKSSQAPKLLFHYYDKDFNNEADTPDNFQSRRPNTSFCFLDIRSPGLGDTAMYLCATGREQDNEQFFGPGTRLTVL.

V gene TRBV19 combines with J gene TRBJ2-2; 8 bases agree with TRBD1. Germline assignment: CDR1 LNHDA and CDR2 SQIVND (reference sequence). The CDR3 loop spans 15 amino acids. V lost 5 bases and J lost 1; bases outside the gene matches: 3. The CDR3 loop is CASSPGTGNTGELFF. CDR3 nucleotides: TGTGCCAGTAGTCCAGGGACAGGGAACACCGGGGAGCTGTTTTTT. Variable domain in full (rest from reference TRBV19 and TRBJ2-2): DGGITQSPKYLFRKEGQNVTLSCEQNLNHDAMYWYRQDPGQGLRLIYYSQIVNDFQKGDIAEGYSVSREKKESFPLTVTSAQKNPTAFYLCASSPGTGNTGELFFGEGSRLTVL.

The chain combines TRBV7-2 with TRBJ1-2, with D possibly matching TRBD1 (6 bases). This CDR3 is 14 amino acids long. Germline CDR1 reads SGHTA; CDR2 reads FQGNSA. V gave up 1 base and J gave up 5 bases, with 11 bases separating them. The CDR3 DNA sequence: TGTGCCAGCAGCTTAGGAGACAGGATTTATGGCTACACCTTC. Translating it yields CASSLGDRIYGYTF.

CDR3 sequence (DNA): TGTGCCAGTAGCCCGAGCCCGGGCAGGGACTACGAGCAGTACTTC. Protein: CASSPSPGRDYEQYF. The chain has TRBV19 and TRBJ2-7; a possible D gene is TRBD1 (5 bases). V was shortened by 6 bases and J by 3 bases, with 18 bases between the two germline ends. The CDR3 runs to 15 residues. CDR1 and CDR2 from the germline V gene are LNHDA and SQIVND (reference sequence). The entire variable domain, with the rest obtained from reference TRBV19 and TRBJ2-7, is as follows: DGGITQSPKYLFRKEGQNVTLSCEQNLNHDAMYWYRQDPGQGLRLIYYSQIVNDFQKGDIAEGYSVSREKKESFPLTVTSAQKNPTAFYLCASSPSPGRDYEQYFGPGTRLTVT.

The chain has TRBV9 and TRBJ1-3, with no clear D. Per germline, CDR1 SGDLS and CDR2 YYNGEE. This CDR3 is built from 15 residues. V lost 2 bases and J 0 bases, leaving 9 bases between the germline ends. The CDR3 nucleotides read TGTGCCAGCAGCGTTTCTCTTAGCTCTGGAAACACCATATATTTT. The encoded protein is CASSVSLSSGNTIYF.

This chain joins TRBV6-5 and TRBJ2-7, with 9 nucleotides matching TRBD1. CDR1 is MNHEY, CDR2 SVGAGI, per germline. The CDR3 has 15 amino acids. J gave up 5 bases and V 4 bases, and 9 bases lay outside the gene matches. The CDR3 bases are TGTGCCAGCAGTTCATTCCGGGACAGGGTAGACGAGCAGTACTTC. Translated, it gives CASSSFRDRVDEQYF.